This T cell receptor beta chain is from a study of T cell responses to AZD1222 COVID-19 vaccine. The V and J ends lost 1 base and 6 bases respectively, with 13 bases between them. Per the germline V gene, CDR1 is LNHDA and CDR2 is SQIVND (reference sequence). The CDR3 has 15 residues. Measured with immunoSEQ multiplex PCR; TCRdb has only the in-frame clones, and not every one. Among about 150,000 clones listed, 90% were seen once. The sample holds one count of this clone. Specimen: peripheral blood, collected on day 0 of AZD1222 vaccination. This sequence joins TRBV19 and TRBJ2-1; TRBD1 is a possible D gene (5 bases). The sequence derives from an adult in good health. The CDR3 sequence is CASSIVDIGSNEQFF. CDR3 in DNA: TGTGCCAGTAGTATAGTGGACATAGGAAGCAATGAGCAGTTCTTC.